The T cell receptor beta chain under discussion was sequenced for a study of blood T cell repertoires in COVID-19. Study overall: Whether acute or convalescent, the COVID-19 samples came from the United States, Italy and Spain. The analysed material was cDNA or gDNA that came from T cells, B-cell-depleted T cells, or PBMCs.

Note on this clone: At one end the junction does not follow the germline gene, possibly because of a read error.

As handled by the study authors: Amplifying reference gene primers gave estimates of nucleated cell counts. Sequencing was performed with immunoSEQ multiplex PCR; in TCRdb, only in-frame clones are kept and a portion is missing. V and J calls and clone size are given by that table; D and trimming were obtained from the DNA. Altogether 150,000 to 200,000 clones are present, 88% being singletons, with the ten largest covering roughly 4.7%. Germline V CDR1 and CDR2: MDHEN, SYDVKM. CDR3 length: 15 residues. The V and J genes are TRBV28 and TRBJ2-1; 9 bases align to TRBD2. The sequence came from a human donor in a cohort sampled during active COVID-19. The source material was peripheral blood. CDR3 bases: TGTGCCGGGGCGTGGGGCGGGAGGGCCTATAATGAGCAGTTCTTC. Its translation is CAGAWGGRAYNEQFF.